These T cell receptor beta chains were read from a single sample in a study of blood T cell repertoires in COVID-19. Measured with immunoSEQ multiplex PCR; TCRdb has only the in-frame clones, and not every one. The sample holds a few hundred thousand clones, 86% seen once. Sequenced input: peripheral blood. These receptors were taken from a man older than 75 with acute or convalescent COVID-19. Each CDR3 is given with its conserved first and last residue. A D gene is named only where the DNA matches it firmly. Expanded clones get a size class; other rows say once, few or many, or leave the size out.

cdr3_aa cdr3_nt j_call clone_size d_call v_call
CASSPSGGSSYEQYF TGTGCCAGCAGCCCGAGTGGGGGGAGCTCCTACGAGCAGTACTTC TRBJ2-7 few NA TRBV7-2
CASSGQTNTEAFF TGTGCCAGCAGCGGACAGACTAACACTGAAGCTTTCTTT TRBJ1-1 NA NA TRBV2
CASTQTGSGGEQYF TGTGCCAGCACCCAGACAGGGAGCGGGGGCGAGCAGTACTTC TRBJ2-7 few NA TRBV28
CASSLLQGRDYEQYF TGCGCCAGCAGCTTGCTCCAGGGGAGGGACTACGAGCAGTACTTC TRBJ2-7 few NA TRBV5-1
CASSLGQVSQPQHF TGTGCCAGCAGTTTAGGGCAGGTGAGTCAGCCCCAGCATTTT TRBJ1-5 NA NA TRBV28
CASSKYGTGGRYEQYF TGTGCCAGCAGTAAATATGGGACAGGGGGACGGTACGAGCAGTACTTC TRBJ2-7 NA TRBD1 TRBV27
CASSQTSGSALPYEQYF TGTGCCAGCTCACAGACTAGCGGGAGTGCCCTTCCCTACGAGCAGTACTTC TRBJ2-7 NA TRBD2 TRBV18
CASSSRTGAYEQYF TGTGCCAGCAGCTCGCGGACAGGGGCCTACGAGCAGTACTTC TRBJ2-7 NA TRBD1 TRBV7-9
CASSFRGDTGELFF TGCGCCAGCAGCTTTCGGGGGGACACCGGGGAGCTGTTTTTT TRBJ2-2 NA TRBD2 TRBV5-1
CASSFSRGGTEAFF TGTGCCAGCAGTTTCAGTAGGGGAGGAACTGAAGCTTTCTTT TRBJ1-1 NA NA TRBV27
CAISESATASGGYTF TGTGCCATCAGTGAGTCGGCGACGGCCTCGGGAGGCTACACCTTC TRBJ1-2 NA NA TRBV10-3
CATTPGLITSNEQFF TGTGCCACCACCCCAGGGCTTATTACGTCTAATGAGCAGTTCTTC TRBJ2-1 few NA TRBV19
CASSLDISGEADTQYF TGTGCCAGCAGCTTAGATATAAGCGGGGAGGCAGATACGCAGTATTTT TRBJ2-3 NA TRBD2 TRBV7-9
CSVDGRGQNTEAFF TGCAGCGTTGATGGGAGGGGTCAGAACACTGAAGCTTTCTTT TRBJ1-1 NA NA TRBV29-1
CASSLPSGTYNEQFF TGCGCCAGCAGCTTGCCTAGCGGAACCTACAATGAGCAGTTCTTC TRBJ2-1 NA TRBD2 TRBV5-1
CASSYDLERGYEQYF TGTGCCAGCAGCTACGACTTGGAGCGGGGGTACGAGCAGTACTTC TRBJ2-7 NA TRBD2 TRBV7-9
CASSGTGLTGELFF TGCGCCAGCAGTGGGACAGGTTTGACCGGGGAGCTGTTTTTT TRBJ2-2 few TRBD1 TRBV5-1
CASSYSGSLISYEQYF TGTGCCAGCAGTTATTCCGGGTCCCTAATTTCCTACGAGCAGTACTTC TRBJ2-7 NA NA TRBV6-5
CATSRDVLLNSNQPQHF TGTGCCACCAGCAGAGATGTGCTGCTAAATAGCAATCAGCCCCAGCATTTT TRBJ1-5 NA NA TRBV15
CASSESSGGTYEQYF TGTGCCAGCAGTGAAAGTAGCGGGGGAACCTACGAGCAGTACTTC TRBJ2-7 NA TRBD2 TRBV2
CASSMSASDAGGYNEQFF TGTGCCAGCAGCATGTCGGCCTCGGACGCGGGAGGGTACAATGAGCAGTTCTTC TRBJ2-1 NA TRBD2 TRBV27
CASSPGTGAGSPLHF TGTGCCAGCAGCCCCGGGACAGGGGCTGGCTCACCCCTCCACTTT TRBJ1-6 NA TRBD1 TRBV6-5
CATSRATGGIYEQYF TGTGCCACCAGCAGAGCGACAGGGGGCATCTACGAGCAGTACTTC TRBJ2-7 NA TRBD1 TRBV15
CASRFREVTGELFF TGTGCCAGTAGATTCAGGGAGGTCACCGGGGAGCTGTTTTTT TRBJ2-2 NA NA TRBV19
CASSLDRGDIQYF TGTGCCAGCAGCTTGGATCGCGGAGACATTCAGTACTTC TRBJ2-4 NA NA TRBV5-5
CASSPPNTGRNEQYF TGTGCCAGCTCACCACCGAACACAGGGCGGAACGAGCAGTACTTC TRBJ2-7 NA NA TRBV18
CASSLEASGGELFF TGCGCCAGCAGCTTGGAGGCCTCCGGGGGGGAGCTGTTTTTT TRBJ2-2 NA NA TRBV5-1
CAILTPGQGRPEAFF TGTGCCATCCTCACCCCGGGACAGGGGAGACCTGAAGCTTTCTTT TRBJ1-1 NA TRBD1 TRBV28
CASSSGNSPLHF TGTGCCAGTAGTTCGGGAAATTCACCCCTCCACTTT TRBJ1-6 NA NA TRBV19
CASSLVLDSYEQYF TGCGCCAGCAGCTTGGTTCTAGACTCCTACGAGCAGTACTTC TRBJ2-7 NA NA TRBV5-1
CASSLSRLNYEQYF TGCGCCAGCAGCTTGAGCAGGTTGAATTACGAGCAGTACTTC TRBJ2-7 NA NA TRBV5-1
CASSQVMEDGELFF TGCGCCAGCAGCCAAGTCATGGAGGACGGGGAGCTGTTTTTT TRBJ2-2 few NA TRBV4-3
CASSSGLARAEQYF TGTGCTAGCAGCTCGGGACTAGCGAGAGCCGAGCAGTACTTC TRBJ2-7 NA TRBD2 TRBV7-7
CASSLIPGGDYF TGTGCCAGCAGCTTAATTCCGGGGGGCGATTACTTC TRBJ2-5 NA NA TRBV7-2
CASSYGQGNSGANVLTF TGTGCCAGCAGTTACGGTCAGGGGAACTCTGGGGCCAACGTCCTGACTTTC TRBJ2-6 NA NA TRBV6-2/TRBV6-3
CASSLAGQGDAKNIQYF TGTGCCAGCAGCTTAGCGGGACAGGGGGACGCCAAAAACATTCAGTACTTC TRBJ2-4 NA TRBD1 TRBV7-9
CAKTSGGARDTQYF TGCGCCAAAACGAGCGGGGGGGCCAGAGATACGCAGTATTTT TRBJ2-3 NA TRBD2 TRBV4-1
CASSEAGAREKLFF TGTGCCAGCAGTGAAGCAGGGGCCCGCGAAAAACTGTTTTTT TRBJ1-4 NA NA TRBV6-1
CASSLRGQARGEGPQHF TGTGCCAGCAGCTTAAGGGGACAGGCCCGGGGGGAAGGGCCCCAGCATTTT TRBJ1-5 NA TRBD1 TRBV5-6
CASSFSDSTGELFF TGCGCCAGCAGCTTCTCCGACAGCACCGGGGAGCTGTTTTTT TRBJ2-2 NA NA TRBV5-1
CASSYKRTKQETQYF TGTGCCAGCAGTTACAAACGAACAAAGCAAGAGACCCAGTACTTC TRBJ2-5 NA NA TRBV6-6
CASRAAIRGQGGNTIYF TGTGCCAGCAGAGCTGCCATAAGGGGACAGGGTGGAAACACCATATATTTT TRBJ1-3 NA TRBD1 TRBV2
CASTPGAASDTQYF TGTGCCAGCACCCCCGGTGCGGCTTCAGATACGCAGTATTTT TRBJ2-3 NA NA TRBV6-2/TRBV6-3
CSGGQGLAGELFF TGCAGCGGCGGACAGGGGCTTGCCGGGGAGCTGTTTTTT TRBJ2-2 few TRBD1 TRBV29-1
CASSLNEGNTEAFF TGTGCCAGCTCACTCAATGAGGGAAACACTGAAGCTTTCTTT TRBJ1-1 NA NA TRBV18
CASRIGQAEKLFF TGTGCCAGCCGTATTGGGCAGGCGGAAAAACTGTTTTTT TRBJ1-4 NA NA TRBV7-8
CASSSTGRGNEKLFF TGTGCCAGCTCATCTACAGGGAGGGGAAATGAAAAACTGTTTTTT TRBJ1-4 NA NA TRBV18
CASSATSGIGETQYF TGTGCCAGCAGTGCTACTAGCGGGATCGGGGAGACCCAGTACTTC TRBJ2-5 NA TRBD2 TRBV2
CATSDPGQEGYTF TGTGCCACCAGTGACCCAGGACAGGAGGGGTACACCTTC TRBJ1-2 NA TRBD1 TRBV24-1
CASSFRMLGQTIYNEQFF TGTGCCAGCAGTTTTAGAATGTTGGGACAGACCATTTACAATGAGCAGTTCTTC TRBJ2-1 NA TRBD1 TRBV27
CASSPQGGQISGNTIYF TGTGCCAGCAGCCCTCAAGGGGGACAGATCTCTGGAAACACCATATATTTT TRBJ1-3 many TRBD1 TRBV9
CASSQDRDSGRSYNEQFF TGTGCCAGCAGCCAAGATCGCGATAGCGGGAGATCCTACAATGAGCAGTTCTTC TRBJ2-1 NA TRBD2 TRBV3-1/TRBV3-2
CAISESTVTGYGF TGTGCCATCAGTGAGTCGACAGTGACAGGGTACGGGTTC TRBJ2-7 NA TRBD1 TRBV10-3